The entry below gives a single T cell receptor beta chain sequence along with its context. This sample is part of a study of blood T cell repertoires in COVID-19. Study-wide context: Both acute and convalescent COVID-19 samples were obtained from the United States, Italy and Spain.

Clones were sequenced by immunoSEQ multiplex PCR, and TCRdb holds only the in-frame ones, with some missing. The sample contains about 64,000 clones, 85% to 90% of which appear only once. This CDR3 contains 15 residues. V gave up 3 bases and J gave up 7 bases, with 18 bases separating them. Germline-derived CDR1 and CDR2 are LNHDA and SQIVND (reference sequence). The gene calls are TRBV19 and TRBJ1-2; D perhaps matches TRBD1 (6 bases). The clonotype originates from a woman aged 40 to 49 who had recovered from COVID-19. Sequencing input: PBMCs or T cells enriched from blood (not recorded which). CDR3 DNA: TGTGCCAGTAGTATGGTTTCCGGGGGGCTATCTGGCTACACCTTC. It is translated as CASSMVSGGLSGYTF.